One sample yielded the 24 T cell receptor beta chains listed below, sequenced in a study of CD8+CD57+ T cells in acquired aplastic anemia. Template material for TCR beta VDJ and CDR3 profiling consisted of genomic DNA. In TCRdb, the reads were re-called with MiXCR into one record per CDR3 protein. The sample shows around 400,000 distinct CDR3 sequences, roughly 64% of them seen only once. Material for sequencing was sorted CD4+, CD8+, or CD8+CD57+ T cells (not recorded which) from PBMCs. All receptors come from a human donor in good health, serving as a control.

This clonotype was counted many times. CDR3 sequence reads: CASSPGLAVETQYF. The CDR3 region has the DNA TGTGCCAGCAGCCCCGGACTAGCCGTAGAGACCCAGTACTTC. The genes are TRBV7-3 and TRBJ2-5; 8 bases are a match to TRBD2. This CDR3 has 14 amino acids. The germline V gene has CDR1 SGHTA and CDR2 FQGTGA. J was trimmed by 4 bases and V by 5 bases; bases with no gene match: 6. Combining the CDR3 with reference TRBV7-3 and TRBJ2-5 gives the whole variable domain GAGVSQTPSNKVTEKGKYVELRCDPISGHTALYWYRQSLGQGPEFLIYFQGTGAADDSGLPNDRFFAVRPEGSVSTLKIQRTERGDSAVYLCASSPGLAVETQYFGPGTRLLVL.

This clonotype has only a few counts. This chain uses TRBV10-3 with TRBJ1-2; a possible D gene is TRBD1 (5 bases). The CDR3 sequence is 13 residues long. V was trimmed by 10 bases and J by 8 bases, leaving 20 bases between them. CDR1 is ENHRY, CDR2 SYGVKD, per germline. The CDR3 region has the DNA TGTGCCAGCACTATCGTGGGGCTTAGGGGCTACACCTTC. Its protein product is CASTIVGLRGYTF.

There are a few counts of this clonotype. The junction departs from germline at one end; a sequencing error may be responsible. This sequence joins TRBV10-3 and TRBJ2-5, with 11 bases fitting TRBD2. Germline V gene sequence: CDR1 ENHRY, CDR2 SYGVKD. CDR3 length equals 14 residues. The CDR3, as DNA: TGTGCCAGCAGTCTACTAGCGGGGGAAGAGACCCAGCACTTC. Translation gives CASSLLAGEETQHF.

V usage is TRBV7-2 and J usage is TRBJ2-3; no definite D call. The germline CDR1 and CDR2 sequences are SGHTA and FQGNSA. The V end lost 5 bases, the J end lost 10 bases, and 22 bases lay between the germline ends. There are 15 residues in the CDR3. The CDR3 sequence: CASSPRREGCHPQYF. In nucleotides, the CDR3 is TGTGCCAGCAGCCCCCGAAGGGAAGGGTGTCATCCGCAGTATTTT.

This clonotype was found many times. V is TRBV12-3 or TRBV12-4 and J is TRBJ2-1; D gene unclear. The V end was cut by 3 bases, the J end by 6 bases, with 3 bases between. CDR3 length: 11 residues. DNA for the CDR3: TGTGCCAGCAGTTTTACCAATGAGCAGTTCTTC. This codes for CASSFTNEQFF.

The chain combines TRBV20-1 with TRBJ1-1; weak D call: TRBD1 (5 bases). With 6 bases removed from V and 2 bases from J, the gap between germline ends came to 13 bases. This CDR3 has 13 amino acids. The V gene's germline CDR1 is DFQATT and CDR2 SNEGSKA (reference sequence). CDR3: CSAAVGGNTEAFF. CDR3 nucleotide sequence: TGCAGTGCCGCAGTGGGGGGAAACACTGAAGCTTTCTTT.

The V and J genes are TRBV2 and TRBJ2-1; D is possibly TRBD2 (8 bases). The CDR3 spans 14 residues. V lost 9 bases and J 2 bases, leaving 14 bases between the germline ends. CDR1 is SNHLY, CDR2 FYNNEI, per germline. CDR3 bases: TGTGCCAGTTTAGCGGGACAGACCTACAATGAGCAGTTCTTC. It yields the protein CASLAGQTYNEQFF.

The sample holds many counts of this clonotype. The chain couples TRBV30 to TRBJ2-7, with 9 bases aligning to TRBD2. Germline assignment: CDR1 GTSNPN and CDR2 SVGIG (reference sequence). The CDR3 is 17 amino acids. V trimming: 0 bases; J trimming: 1 base; junction bases outside the gene matches: 10. DNA of the CDR3: TGTGCCTGGAGTGTATCGGGGACTAGCTTTCCTTCCTACGAGCAGTACTTC. Translating gives CAWSVSGTSFPSYEQYF.

About this clonotype: The conserved phenylalanine or tryptophan normally closing the CDR3 is absent here, so this likely arose from a read error. It is unclear where the CDR3 begins or ends on the DNA, so no DNA is shown, and the CDR3 is as TCRdb lists it. The gene calls are TRBV7-2 and TRBJ1-2. The CDR3 has 13 residues if both end residues are counted. Looked up from germline, CDR1 is SGHTA and CDR2 is FQGNSA. The CDR3 loop reads CASSLVPRGYGQY.

This clonotype has at least ten counts. The chain uses TRBV6-1 and TRBJ1-2; D unclear. Per germline, CDR1 MNHNS and CDR2 SASEGT. This CDR3 comprises 14 residues. V shed 1 base and J shed 4 bases, with 10 bases lying between them. The CDR3 DNA reads TGTGCCAGCAGTGAAGGTTGGGCAGCCTATGGCTACACCTTC. Residues: CASSEGWAAYGYTF.

The V gene is TRBV30, the J gene TRBJ1-5; a weak D match, TRBD1 (6 bases). The CDR3 spans 14 residues. Germline V CDR1 and CDR2: GTSNPN, SVGIG (reference sequence). Trimming pared 2 bases from V and 8 bases from J, leaving 16 bases between. CDR3 residues: CAWSIGQRTEPQHF. CDR3 DNA: TGTGCCTGGAGTATAGGACAGCGTACAGAGCCCCAGCATTTT.

This clonotype was counted ten times or more. The chain couples TRBV6-4 to TRBJ2-3, with D hard to call. CDR1 and CDR2 (germline): MRHNA, SNTAGT. V was cut by 0 bases and J by 2 bases, with 9 bases left in between. This CDR3 region has 15 residues. CDR3 in DNA: TGTGCCAGCAGTGACTCGGGCTCCTCCACAGATACGCAGTATTTT. Amino acids: CASSDSGSSTDTQYF.

The chain joins TRBV10-3 to TRBJ1-1; perhaps TRBD1 as D (6 bases). The CDR3 contains 15 residues. In germline, CDR1 is ENHRY, CDR2 SYGVKD. The V end lost 0 bases, the J end lost 5 bases, and 13 bases lay between the germline ends. The CDR3 spells CAISESQGRGTEAFF. CDR3 coding DNA: TGTGCCATCAGTGAGTCCCAGGGGAGGGGAACTGAAGCTTTCTTT.

Notes on this clonotype: The CDR3 ends on some other residue instead of the conserved phenylalanine or tryptophan, so this is likely a read error. The DNA is left out, because the CDR3 cannot be placed on it with certainty; the CDR3 is given as TCRdb lists it. V gene TRBV19 combines with J gene TRBJ1-2. Looked up from germline, CDR1 is LNHDA and CDR2 is SQIVND (reference sequence). The CDR3 spans 16 amino acids, including both terminal residues. CDR3 amino acids: CASSQDGGGACEQYFV.

The chain employs TRBV7-2 and TRBJ2-2; TRBD1 matches at 9 bases. The CDR3 totals 15 residues. Trimming at V came to 8 bases and at J to 17 bases, leaving 21 bases not matched to a gene. Germline V gene sequence: CDR1 SGHTA, CDR2 FQGNSA. The CDR3 protein is CASPQRGQGERAVFF. The CDR3 coding sequence is TGTGCCAGCCCACAGAGGGGACAGGGAGAACGAGCAGTATTTTTT.

With respect to this clonotype: No conserved phenylalanine or tryptophan ends this CDR3, so it is likely a read error. No DNA is shown, since the ends of the CDR3 on it are uncertain; the CDR3 is the one TCRdb lists. V usage is TRBV11-2 and J usage is TRBJ2-7. In germline, CDR1 is SGHAT, CDR2 FQNNGV. The CDR3 length is 12 residues, termini included. This CDR3 reads CASRIGTMIINI.

The rearrangement joins TRBV20-1 to TRBJ1-4, with D unresolved. The CDR3 covers 14 residues. The V gene lost 3 bases and the J gene lost 8 bases, with 16 bases spanning the gap. Looked up from germline, CDR1 is DFQATT and CDR2 is SNEGSKA (reference sequence). CDR3 residues: CSASVPAGNEKLFF. As DNA, the CDR3 is TGCAGTGCTAGTGTCCCAGCAGGTAACGAAAAACTGTTTTTT.

As concerns this clonotype: A read error may account for a junction end that differs from germline. This rearrangement joins TRBV7-3 to TRBJ1-5; no definite D call. Germline CDR1 reads SGHTA; CDR2 reads FQGTGA. The CDR3 covers 13 residues. Here the CDR3 reads CASSLHGNQPQQF. The CDR3 region has the DNA TGTGCCAGCAGTCTGCACGGCAATCAGCCCCAGCAATTT.

Details on this clonotype: Because the CDR3 is missing its conserved closing phenylalanine or tryptophan, this is likely a read error. It is unclear where the CDR3 begins or ends on the DNA, so no DNA is shown, and the CDR3 is as TCRdb lists it. This sequence joins TRBV7-9 and TRBJ2-5. Including both end residues, the CDR3 is 11 amino acids long. Germline-derived CDR1 and CDR2 are SEHNR and FQNEAQ (reference sequence). This chain's CDR3 is CASSTSEIDYI.

With regard to this clonotype: One base away lies a much larger clone, so this may be a sequencing read error. This chain links TRBV10-2 with TRBJ1-3; no firm D call. Germline assignment: CDR1 WSHSY and CDR2 SAAADI. CDR3 size: 12 residues. CDR3 in amino acids: CASTVDLNTIHF. CDR3 DNA sequence: TGTGCCAGCACGGTCGATTTAAACACCATACATTTT.

For this clonotype: A much larger clone differs from this one at a single base, so this may be a read error. The J gene is TRBJ1-1, the V gene TRBV11-2, with no clear D. The CDR3 is 12 residues long. Germline CDR1 and CDR2: SGHAT and FQNNGV. Trimming left V 6 bases short and J 5 bases short, with 10 bases between. CDR3 in amino acids: CASSFVGTEAFF. The CDR3 DNA follows: TGTGCCAGCAGTTTCGTAGGAACTGAAGCTTTCTTT.

To note about this clonotype: This may arise from a read error, as a much more abundant clone is one base away. The V and J genes are TRBV10-3 and TRBJ1-4; 9 positions agree with TRBD1. Germline-derived CDR1 and CDR2 are ENHRY and SYGVKD. The CDR3 is made up of 15 amino acids. For the CDR3, the DNA is TGTGCCAGCCGGACAGGGGTTCTAGCTAATGAAAGACTGTTTTTT. Protein sequence: CASRTGVLANERLFF.

CDR3 protein: CASNPRPGEDGYTF. The CDR3 DNA is TGTGCCAGCAACCCTCGTCCGGGTGAGGACGGCTACACCTTC. The chain joins TRBV6-2 or TRBV6-3 to TRBJ1-2, with D unresolved. The CDR3 sequence is 14 residues long. The V gene lost 7 bases and the J gene lost 8 bases, with 20 bases spanning the gap. Germline CDR1 reads MNHEY; CDR2 reads SVGEGT.

On this clonotype: Mismatch with germline at one junction end may stem from a read error. V is TRBV9 and J is TRBJ2-7, with D possibly TRBD2 on 5 matching bases. From germline, CDR1 is SGDLS and CDR2 YYNGEE. The CDR3 totals 15 residues. For the CDR3, the DNA is TGCGCCAGCAGCACTATTAATGCCGACTATGGCTACAAGTACTTC. It translates to CASSTINADYGYKYF.